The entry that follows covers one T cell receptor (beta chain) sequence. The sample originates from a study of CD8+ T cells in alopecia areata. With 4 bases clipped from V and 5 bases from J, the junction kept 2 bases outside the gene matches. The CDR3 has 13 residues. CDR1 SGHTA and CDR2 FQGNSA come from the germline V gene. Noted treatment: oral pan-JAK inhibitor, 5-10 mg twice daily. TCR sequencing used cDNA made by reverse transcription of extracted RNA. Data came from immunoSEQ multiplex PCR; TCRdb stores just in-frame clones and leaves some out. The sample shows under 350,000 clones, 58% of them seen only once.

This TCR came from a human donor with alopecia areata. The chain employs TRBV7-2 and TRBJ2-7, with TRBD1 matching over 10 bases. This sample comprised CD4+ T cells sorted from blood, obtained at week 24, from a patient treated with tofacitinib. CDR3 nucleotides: TGTGCCAGCAGCTCGGGACAGGGGAACGAGCAGTACTTC. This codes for CASSSGQGNEQYF.